The rows below give T cell receptor beta chains drawn from one sample of a study of blood T cell repertoires in COVID-19. TCRdb's copy holds only in-frame clones and misses some; the assay was immunoSEQ multiplex PCR. The sample consists of tens of thousands of clones, approximately 80% of them appearing once. The sample comprised peripheral blood. These receptors originate from a woman aged 55-69 years with acute or convalescent COVID-19. Each CDR3 is given with its conserved first and last residue. The order of the fields is clone size, J gene, D gene, V gene, CDR3 protein, CDR3 DNA. D genes are given only for firm matches. Clone size is shown for a subset of rows, as once, few, many or a class of expanded clone.

clone_size: NA
j_call: TRBJ1-1
d_call: NA
v_call: TRBV28
cdr3_aa: CASTPPGGLREAFF
cdr3_nt: TGTGCCAGCACTCCCCCCGGAGGGCTGCGAGAAGCTTTCTTT

clone_size: NA
j_call: TRBJ2-3
d_call: NA
v_call: TRBV5-4
cdr3_aa: CASSLAQGGTDTQYF
cdr3_nt: TGTGCCAGCAGCTTGGCCCAGGGGGGTACAGATACGCAGTATTTT

clone_size: NA
j_call: TRBJ1-5
d_call: NA
v_call: TRBV30
cdr3_aa: CAWSQQTAGKQPQHF
cdr3_nt: TGTGCCTGGAGCCAGCAGACAGCAGGAAAACAGCCCCAGCATTTT

clone_size: NA
j_call: TRBJ2-3
d_call: TRBD1
v_call: TRBV3-1/TRBV3-2
cdr3_aa: CASSPTGGADTQYF
cdr3_nt: TGTGCCAGCAGCCCCACAGGGGGCGCAGATACGCAGTATTTT

clone_size: NA
j_call: TRBJ1-2
d_call: TRBD1
v_call: TRBV13
cdr3_aa: CASSLVLGQGAGYTF
cdr3_nt: TGTGCCAGCAGCCTTGTACTCGGACAGGGGGCGGGCTACACCTTC

clone_size: NA
j_call: TRBJ2-3
d_call: TRBD2
v_call: TRBV4-1
cdr3_aa: CASSPPGGASSTDTQYF
cdr3_nt: TGCGCCAGCAGCCCCCCCGGGGGGGCCTCTAGCACAGATACGCAGTATTTT

clone_size: NA
j_call: TRBJ1-2
d_call: NA
v_call: TRBV7-2
cdr3_aa: CASSLDGGRYGYTF
cdr3_nt: TGTGCCAGCAGCTTAGATGGAGGGCGGTACGGCTACACCTTC

clone_size: NA
j_call: TRBJ1-1
d_call: NA
v_call: TRBV12-3/TRBV12-4
cdr3_aa: CASSPGGGIKAFF
cdr3_nt: TGTGCCAGCAGTCCTGGGGGGGGAATAAAAGCTTTCTTT

clone_size: NA
j_call: TRBJ2-1
d_call: NA
v_call: TRBV5-1
cdr3_aa: CASRPQGGTTYNEQFF
cdr3_nt: TGCGCCAGCAGACCCCAGGGGGGTACGACCTACAATGAGCAGTTCTTC

clone_size: NA
j_call: TRBJ2-3
d_call: NA
v_call: TRBV6-5
cdr3_aa: CASSYSIRSNTQYF
cdr3_nt: TGTGCCAGCAGTTACTCGATCCGGTCCAATACGCAGTATTTT

clone_size: NA
j_call: TRBJ1-3
d_call: NA
v_call: TRBV11-2
cdr3_aa: CASSRVRDVRGGNTIYF
cdr3_nt: TGTGCCAGCAGCCGAGTCCGGGATGTCAGAGGTGGAAACACCATATATTTT

clone_size: NA
j_call: TRBJ1-5
d_call: NA
v_call: TRBV6-1
cdr3_aa: CASSEARQTTPNQPQHF
cdr3_nt: TGTGCCAGCAGTGAAGCTCGACAAACCACGCCGAATCAGCCCCAGCATTTT

clone_size: NA
j_call: TRBJ1-1
d_call: NA
v_call: TRBV10-1
cdr3_aa: CASSDGRVAFF
cdr3_nt: TGCGCCAGCAGTGACGGCCGGGTAGCTTTCTTT

clone_size: NA
j_call: TRBJ1-1
d_call: NA
v_call: TRBV27
cdr3_aa: CASSLSEGAVNTEAFF
cdr3_nt: TGTGCCAGCAGTTTATCGGAGGGTGCAGTGAACACTGAAGCTTTCTTT

clone_size: NA
j_call: TRBJ1-5
d_call: NA
v_call: TRBV3-1/TRBV3-2
cdr3_aa: CASSQDNQDQPQHF
cdr3_nt: TGTGCCAGCAGCCAAGATAACCAGGATCAGCCCCAGCATTTT

clone_size: many
j_call: TRBJ1-6
d_call: TRBD1
v_call: TRBV5-1
cdr3_aa: CASSLAGGEASPLHF
cdr3_nt: TGCGCCAGCAGCTTGGCAGGGGGCGAGGCTTCACCCCTCCACTTT

clone_size: NA
j_call: TRBJ1-4
d_call: NA
v_call: TRBV5-6
cdr3_aa: CASSLRAVEKLFF
cdr3_nt: TGTGCCAGCAGCCTCAGGGCAGTGGAAAAACTGTTTTTT

clone_size: NA
j_call: TRBJ2-7
d_call: TRBD2
v_call: TRBV5-6
cdr3_aa: CASSLGPGGYEQYF
cdr3_nt: TGTGCCAGCAGCTTGGGTCCGGGGGGCTACGAGCAGTACTTC

clone_size: NA
j_call: TRBJ1-1
d_call: NA
v_call: TRBV3-1/TRBV3-2
cdr3_aa: CASSQVGAGGTEAFF
cdr3_nt: TGTGCCAGCAGCCAAGTGGGGGCGGGAGGCACTGAAGCTTTCTTT

clone_size: NA
j_call: TRBJ2-7
d_call: TRBD1
v_call: TRBV5-1
cdr3_aa: CASSRTGELYEQYF
cdr3_nt: TGCGCCAGCAGCCGGACAGGGGAACTCTACGAGCAGTACTTC

clone_size: NA
j_call: TRBJ1-6
d_call: NA
v_call: TRBV5-1
cdr3_aa: CASSLRSSGSGNSPLHF
cdr3_nt: TGCGCCAGCAGCTTGAGGTCATCGGGTAGCGGGAATTCACCCCTCCACTTT

clone_size: once
j_call: TRBJ1-4
d_call: TRBD1
v_call: TRBV19
cdr3_aa: CASSGTGELNEKLFF
cdr3_nt: TGTGCCAGTAGTGGGACAGGGGAGCTTAATGAAAAACTGTTTTTT

clone_size: NA
j_call: TRBJ1-1
d_call: NA
v_call: TRBV27
cdr3_aa: CASSFPGGREAFF
cdr3_nt: TGTGCCAGCAGTTTTCCCGGGGGTAGGGAAGCTTTCTTT

clone_size: NA
j_call: TRBJ1-3
d_call: NA
v_call: TRBV2
cdr3_aa: CASSDGSGNTIYF
cdr3_nt: TGTGCCAGCAGTGACGGCTCTGGAAACACCATATATTTT

clone_size: NA
j_call: TRBJ2-3
d_call: NA
v_call: TRBV3-1/TRBV3-2
cdr3_aa: CASSPTGFTDTQYF
cdr3_nt: TGTGCCAGCAGCCCCACGGGGTTCACAGATACGCAGTATTTT

clone_size: NA
j_call: TRBJ2-1
d_call: NA
v_call: TRBV5-1
cdr3_aa: CASSFEGYNEQFF
cdr3_nt: TGCGCCAGCAGCTTCGAGGGTTACAATGAGCAGTTCTTC

clone_size: NA
j_call: TRBJ1-4
d_call: TRBD1
v_call: TRBV5-4
cdr3_aa: CASSPGQEIEKLFF
cdr3_nt: TGTGCCAGCAGCCCGGGACAGGAGATTGAAAAACTGTTTTTT

clone_size: NA
j_call: TRBJ2-2
d_call: TRBD2
v_call: TRBV10-2
cdr3_aa: CASSYPSGGAGELFF
cdr3_nt: TGCGCCAGCAGCTACCCTAGCGGGGGGGCCGGGGAGCTGTTTTTT

clone_size: NA
j_call: TRBJ1-2
d_call: TRBD1
v_call: TRBV2
cdr3_aa: CASRPGTGINYGYTF
cdr3_nt: TGTGCCAGCAGGCCCGGGACAGGCATAAACTATGGCTACACCTTC

clone_size: NA
j_call: TRBJ1-2
d_call: TRBD1
v_call: TRBV9
cdr3_aa: CASSAQDRGTYGYTF
cdr3_nt: TGTGCCAGCAGCGCCCAAGACAGGGGTACCTATGGCTACACCTTC

clone_size: NA
j_call: TRBJ1-3
d_call: NA
v_call: TRBV21-1
cdr3_aa: CASSKLRYRVRAGNTIYF
cdr3_nt: TGTGCCAGCAGCAAACTCAGGTACAGGGTACGCGCTGGAAACACCATATATTTT

clone_size: once
j_call: TRBJ1-1
d_call: NA
v_call: TRBV3-1/TRBV3-2
cdr3_aa: CASSHVGGKGSNTEAFF
cdr3_nt: TGTGCCAGCAGCCATGTCGGAGGGAAGGGGTCTAACACTGAAGCTTTCTTT

clone_size: NA
j_call: TRBJ2-5
d_call: TRBD2
v_call: TRBV10-3
cdr3_aa: CAISRGTSGGPGETQYF
cdr3_nt: TGTGCCATCAGCCGGGGGACTAGCGGGGGACCGGGGGAGACCCAGTACTTC

clone_size: NA
j_call: TRBJ1-2
d_call: TRBD1
v_call: TRBV27
cdr3_aa: CASSFTLTGGANYGYTF
cdr3_nt: TGTGCCAGCAGCTTTACCCTTACAGGGGGAGCTAACTATGGCTACACCTTC

clone_size: NA
j_call: TRBJ1-2
d_call: TRBD1
v_call: TRBV19
cdr3_aa: CASQSTGTALLGYGYTF
cdr3_nt: TGTGCCAGCCAGAGTACCGGGACAGCCTTATTGGGGTATGGCTACACCTTC

clone_size: NA
j_call: TRBJ2-7
d_call: NA
v_call: TRBV30
cdr3_aa: CAWNRTPRSYEQYF
cdr3_nt: TGTGCCTGGAACAGGACCCCGCGTTCCTACGAGCAGTACTTC

clone_size: NA
j_call: TRBJ2-7
d_call: TRBD1
v_call: TRBV9
cdr3_aa: CASSPGTGGFNEQYF
cdr3_nt: TGTGCCAGCAGCCCAGGGACAGGGGGTTTTAACGAGCAGTACTTC

clone_size: NA
j_call: TRBJ2-5
d_call: TRBD1
v_call: TRBV9
cdr3_aa: CASSPEGTGSLTQETQYF
cdr3_nt: TGTGCCAGCAGCCCAGAGGGGACAGGGAGTTTGACCCAAGAGACCCAGTACTTC

clone_size: NA
j_call: TRBJ2-4
d_call: NA
v_call: TRBV30
cdr3_aa: CAFTPLDSSNIQYF
cdr3_nt: TGTGCCTTCACCCCCTTGGACAGCTCTAACATTCAGTACTTC

clone_size: few
j_call: TRBJ2-2
d_call: NA
v_call: TRBV12-3/TRBV12-4
cdr3_aa: CASSFDSGELFF
cdr3_nt: TGTGCCAGCAGTTTCGACAGCGGGGAGCTGTTTTTT

clone_size: NA
j_call: TRBJ1-1
d_call: TRBD1
v_call: TRBV30
cdr3_aa: CAWSSRDRTNTEAFF
cdr3_nt: TGTGCCTGGAGTTCAAGGGACAGGACAAACACTGAAGCTTTCTTT

clone_size: NA
j_call: TRBJ2-2
d_call: TRBD1
v_call: TRBV19
cdr3_aa: CASSSRGRPPFF
cdr3_nt: TGTGCCAGTAGTTCCAGGGGGCGACCCCCGTTTTTT

clone_size: NA
j_call: TRBJ1-2
d_call: TRBD1
v_call: TRBV19
cdr3_aa: CASSWTGHGYTF
cdr3_nt: TGTGCCAGTAGTTGGACAGGGCATGGCTACACCTTC

clone_size: once
j_call: TRBJ2-4
d_call: TRBD2
v_call: TRBV7-8
cdr3_aa: CASSLVARGGKNIQYF
cdr3_nt: TGTGCCAGCAGCTTAGTCGCGCGGGGGGGCAAAAACATTCAGTACTTC

clone_size: NA
j_call: TRBJ2-2
d_call: TRBD2
v_call: TRBV9
cdr3_aa: CASSVAAATSGPTGELFF
cdr3_nt: TGTGCCAGCAGCGTAGCTGCGGCGACTAGCGGGCCCACCGGGGAGCTGTTTTTT

clone_size: few
j_call: TRBJ1-5
d_call: NA
v_call: TRBV19
cdr3_aa: CASTITARVGQPQHF
cdr3_nt: TGTGCCAGTACCATAACCGCCAGGGTGGGTCAGCCCCAGCATTTT

clone_size: NA
j_call: TRBJ2-3
d_call: TRBD2
v_call: TRBV4-2
cdr3_aa: CASSQAASGGADTQYF
cdr3_nt: TGTGCCAGCAGCCAAGCGGCTAGCGGGGGGGCTGATACGCAGTATTTT

clone_size: NA
j_call: TRBJ1-1
d_call: NA
v_call: TRBV6-1
cdr3_aa: CASSEQPGRGNTEAFF
cdr3_nt: TGTGCCAGCAGTGAACAGCCAGGGCGAGGGAACACTGAAGCTTTCTTT

clone_size: once
j_call: TRBJ1-2
d_call: TRBD1
v_call: TRBV9
cdr3_aa: CASSVDRPNYGYTF
cdr3_nt: TGTGCCAGCAGCGTGGACAGGCCTAACTATGGCTACACCTTC

clone_size: few
j_call: TRBJ1-6
d_call: NA
v_call: TRBV6-5
cdr3_aa: CASSLGVSNSPLHF
cdr3_nt: TGTGCCAGCAGTTTGGGAGTAAGTAATTCACCCCTCCACTTT

clone_size: once
j_call: TRBJ2-1
d_call: TRBD2
v_call: TRBV12-5
cdr3_aa: CASGLPSRGLAGVSNEQFF
cdr3_nt: TGTGCTAGTGGTTTGCCCTCCCGAGGCCTAGCGGGGGTCAGCAATGAGCAGTTCTTC

clone_size: NA
j_call: TRBJ1-6
d_call: NA
v_call: TRBV5-1
cdr3_aa: CASSLGHDNSPLHF
cdr3_nt: TGCGCCAGCAGCCTGGGACACGATAATTCACCCCTCCACTTT

clone_size: NA
j_call: TRBJ2-4
d_call: TRBD2
v_call: TRBV2
cdr3_aa: CASRRTSPVRVQYF
cdr3_nt: TGTGCCAGCAGGCGGACTAGCCCCGTTAGAGTTCAGTACTTC

clone_size: NA
j_call: TRBJ2-1
d_call: NA
v_call: TRBV9
cdr3_aa: CASSVEEGLASYNEQFF
cdr3_nt: TGTGCCAGCAGCGTAGAGGAGGGATTAGCGTCCTACAATGAGCAGTTCTTC

clone_size: NA
j_call: TRBJ1-1
d_call: NA
v_call: TRBV5-1
cdr3_aa: CASSFAAPSTEAFF
cdr3_nt: TGCGCCAGCAGCTTTGCGGCCCCCAGCACTGAAGCTTTCTTT